A selection of T cell receptor beta chains follows, all from one sample in a study of T-cell memory formation after mild COVID-19. In TCRdb, the 5' RACE reads were re-called with MiXCR into one record per CDR3 protein. The table includes about 110,000 distinct CDR3 sequences, roughly an eighth detected once. The specimen sequenced was PBMCs or a T cell subset sorted from them (not recorded which). The receptors shown here come from a man aged 18 to 35 who had mild COVID-19 (a few samples of this study predate the infection). Cell type and time point are not known. The CDR3 runs from the conserved cysteine through the conserved F or W. Each record gives: D gene, clone size, V gene, J gene, CDR3 protein, CDR3 DNA. The D gene is left open where the match is weak. Clone size, where shown, is once, few, many, or a class for clones that have expanded.

d_call: -
clone_size: -
v_call: TRBV9
j_call: TRBJ2-6
cdr3_aa: CASSKQGRSGANVLTF
cdr3_nt: TGTGCCAGCAGCAAACAGGGAAGGTCTGGGGCCAACGTCCTGACTTTC

d_call: TRBD1
clone_size: many
v_call: TRBV7-9
j_call: TRBJ1-1
cdr3_aa: CASSQYADREAFF
cdr3_nt: TGTGCCAGCAGCCAATACGCGGACAGGGAGGCTTTCTTT

d_call: TRBD1
clone_size: few
v_call: TRBV7-3
j_call: TRBJ2-3
cdr3_aa: CASSFPDRGPITDTQYF
cdr3_nt: TGTGCCAGCAGCTTCCCCGACAGGGGGCCGATCACAGATACGCAGTATTTT

d_call: -
clone_size: -
v_call: TRBV7-9
j_call: TRBJ1-5
cdr3_aa: CASSLGEGSGNQPQHF
cdr3_nt: TGTGCCAGCAGCTTAGGCGAGGGAAGTGGCAATCAGCCCCAGCATTTT

d_call: -
clone_size: few
v_call: TRBV6-5
j_call: TRBJ2-5
cdr3_aa: CASSYSNVAGATQYF
cdr3_nt: TGTGCCAGCAGTTACTCGAACGTGGCCGGTGCGACCCAGTACTTC

d_call: -
clone_size: many
v_call: TRBV7-9
j_call: TRBJ2-3
cdr3_aa: CASTGGTDTQYF
cdr3_nt: TGTGCCAGCACCGGCGGCACAGATACGCAGTATTTT

d_call: -
clone_size: few
v_call: TRBV10-3
j_call: TRBJ2-3
cdr3_aa: CAISPDRYQLTDTQYF
cdr3_nt: TGTGCCATCAGTCCCGACCGGTACCAACTCACAGATACGCAGTATTTT

d_call: -
clone_size: -
v_call: TRBV4-1
j_call: TRBJ2-5
cdr3_aa: CASSQDPSFTGLGETQYF
cdr3_nt: TGCGCCAGCAGCCAAGATCCATCTTTTACGGGTTTGGGCGAGACCCAGTACTTC

d_call: TRBD1
clone_size: few
v_call: TRBV4-3
j_call: TRBJ1-2
cdr3_aa: CASSQDGQGDNGYTF
cdr3_nt: TGCGCCAGCAGCCAAGATGGCCAGGGGGATAATGGCTACACCTTC

d_call: TRBD2
clone_size: -
v_call: TRBV12-3/TRBV12-4
j_call: TRBJ2-3
cdr3_aa: CASSLLAGADTQYF
cdr3_nt: TGTGCCAGCAGTTTATTAGCGGGGGCAGATACGCAGTATTTT

d_call: TRBD2
clone_size: many
v_call: TRBV20-1
j_call: TRBJ2-7
cdr3_aa: CSAREGDLYEQYF
cdr3_nt: TGCAGTGCCCGGGAGGGGGACCTATACGAGCAGTACTTC

d_call: TRBD1
clone_size: -
v_call: TRBV5-1
j_call: TRBJ1-1
cdr3_aa: CASSTDRGEAFF
cdr3_nt: TGCGCCAGCAGCACCGACAGGGGGGAAGCTTTCTTT

d_call: -
clone_size: -
v_call: TRBV7-9
j_call: TRBJ2-3
cdr3_aa: CASSTGLNGDTQYF
cdr3_nt: TGTGCCAGCAGCACCGGACTAAATGGAGATACGCAGTATTTT

d_call: -
clone_size: -
v_call: TRBV7-3
j_call: TRBJ2-3
cdr3_aa: CASSELETDTQYF
cdr3_nt: TGTGCCAGCAGCGAACTAGAGACAGATACGCAGTATTTT

d_call: -
clone_size: -
v_call: TRBV28
j_call: TRBJ1-2
cdr3_aa: CASSLLSGVNGYTF
cdr3_nt: TGTGCCAGCAGTTTATTATCTGGAGTTAACGGCTACACCTTC

d_call: -
clone_size: few
v_call: TRBV4-2
j_call: TRBJ2-3
cdr3_aa: CASSPLEGDDTQYF
cdr3_nt: TGTGCCAGCAGCCCCCTCGAGGGTGATGATACGCAGTATTTT

d_call: TRBD2
clone_size: few
v_call: TRBV6-2/TRBV6-3
j_call: TRBJ2-2
cdr3_aa: CASRRTRAGELFF
cdr3_nt: TGTGCCAGCAGGCGGACTAGGGCCGGGGAGCTGTTTTTT